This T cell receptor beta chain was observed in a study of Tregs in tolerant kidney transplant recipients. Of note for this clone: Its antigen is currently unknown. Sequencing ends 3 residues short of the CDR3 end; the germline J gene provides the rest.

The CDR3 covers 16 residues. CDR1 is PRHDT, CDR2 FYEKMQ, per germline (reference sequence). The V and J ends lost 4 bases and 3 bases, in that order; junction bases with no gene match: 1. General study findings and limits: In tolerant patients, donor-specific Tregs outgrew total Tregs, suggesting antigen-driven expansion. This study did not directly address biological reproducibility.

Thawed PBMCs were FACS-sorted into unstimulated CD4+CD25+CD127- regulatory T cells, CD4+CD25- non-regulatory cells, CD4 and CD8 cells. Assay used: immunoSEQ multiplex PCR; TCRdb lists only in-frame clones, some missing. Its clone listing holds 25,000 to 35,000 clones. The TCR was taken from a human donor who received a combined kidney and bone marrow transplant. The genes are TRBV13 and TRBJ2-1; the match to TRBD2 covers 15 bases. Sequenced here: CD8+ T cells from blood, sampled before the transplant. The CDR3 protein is CASSSGLAGGYNEQFF. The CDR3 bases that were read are TGTGCCAGCAGCTCGGGACTAGCGGGGGGCTACAATGAG.